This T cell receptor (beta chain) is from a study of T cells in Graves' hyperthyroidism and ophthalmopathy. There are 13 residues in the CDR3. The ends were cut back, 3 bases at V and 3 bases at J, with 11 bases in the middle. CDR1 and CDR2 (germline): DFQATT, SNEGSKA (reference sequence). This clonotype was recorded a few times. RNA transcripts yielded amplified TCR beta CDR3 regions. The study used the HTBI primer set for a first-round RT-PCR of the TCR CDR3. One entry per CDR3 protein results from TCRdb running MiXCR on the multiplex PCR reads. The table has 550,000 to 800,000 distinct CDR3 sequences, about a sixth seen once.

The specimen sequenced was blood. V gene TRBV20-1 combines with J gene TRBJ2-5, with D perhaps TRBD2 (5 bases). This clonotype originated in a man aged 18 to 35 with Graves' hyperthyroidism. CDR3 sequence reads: CSASNGREETQYF. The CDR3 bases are TGCAGTGCTAGTAACGGGCGGGAAGAGACCCAGTACTTC.